Below, 16 T cell receptor beta chains from the same sample are listed, as sequenced in a study of T cell changes during pregnancy in multiple sclerosis. Method: immunoSEQ multiplex PCR; TCRdb's copy keeps in-frame clones and lacks some. The sample consists of 85,000 to 100,000 clones, around 94% of them appearing once. The source material was peripheral blood, sampled after pregnancy. These receptors originate from a female donor with multiple sclerosis, enrolled in a pregnancy study.

This chain links TRBV5-1 with TRBJ1-1, with TRBD1 matching 7 bases. The length of the CDR3 is 13 residues. V lost 2 bases and J lost 8; bases outside the gene matches: 6. Germline V gives CDR1 SGHRS, CDR2 YFSETQ. CDR3 nucleotide sequence: TGCGCCAGCAGCTTATTAGGGGGCTCCGAAGCTTTCTTT. It yields the protein CASSLLGGSEAFF.

The rearrangement uses TRBV7-2 and TRBJ2-3, with D maybe TRBD1 (5 bases). The V gene's germline CDR1 is SGHTA and CDR2 FQGNSA. V lost 10 bases and J 0 bases, leaving 14 bases between the germline ends. The CDR3 is 14 amino acids. The CDR3 sequence: CATTKTVSTDTQYF. CDR3 coding DNA: TGTGCCACCACTAAGACAGTCAGCACAGATACGCAGTATTTT.

This clone showed up just once. The rearrangement joins TRBV19 to TRBJ1-2, with D perhaps matching TRBD1 (6 bases). The CDR3 runs 14 residues. Trimming left V 4 bases short and J 4 bases short, with 13 bases between. The germline CDR1 and CDR2 sequences are LNHDA and SQIVND (reference sequence). The CDR3 nucleotides read TGTGCCAGTAGTAGGCAGGGGAGAACCTATGGCTACACCTTC. It specifies CASSRQGRTYGYTF.

The V and J genes are TRBV7-2 and TRBJ2-1; perhaps TRBD2 as D (5 bases). CDR3 length: 16 residues. Germline CDR1 is SGHTA and CDR2 is FQGNSA. V was cut by 1 base and J by 2 bases, with 12 bases left in between. CDR3 bases: TGTGCCAGCAGCTTAGTCGCGGGTCTCCCCTACAATGAGCAGTTCTTC. This encodes CASSLVAGLPYNEQFF.

V usage is TRBV6-5 and J usage is TRBJ2-1; no clear D gene. V was clipped by 2 bases and J by 3 bases, with 5 bases between them. Germline CDR1 reads MNHEY; CDR2 reads SVGAGI. This CDR3 has 13 amino acids. CDR3 bases: TGTGCCAGCAGTTACGGGCGCTACAATGAGCAGTTCTTC. It encodes CASSYGRYNEQFF.

This chain uses TRBV29-1 with TRBJ1-3; D gene uncertain. V gave up 0 bases and J gave up 0 bases, with 9 bases separating them. Germline-derived CDR1 and CDR2 are SQVTM and ANQGSEA. CDR3 length equals 15 residues. CDR3 residues: CSVEDIGSSGNTIYF. For the CDR3, the DNA is TGCAGCGTTGAAGACATAGGGAGCTCTGGAAACACCATATATTTT.

On this clone: Other DNA sequences in this specimen translate into the identical CDR3. The chain couples TRBV29-1 to TRBJ1-1; D remains unclear. Germline V gene data show CDR1 as SQVTM and CDR2 as ANQGSEA. The CDR3 length is 13 residues. V lost 6 bases, J lost 1 base, and 12 bases lay in between. In nucleotides, the CDR3 is TGCAGCGTAGGGAGGGCTCCGAACACTGAAGCTTTCTTT. Protein product: CSVGRAPNTEAFF.

The rearrangement uses TRBV10-3 and TRBJ2-2, with D perhaps TRBD1 (5 bases). Germline V CDR1 and CDR2: ENHRY, SYGVKD. CDR3 size: 16 residues. The V and J ends lost 0 bases and 1 base respectively, with 9 bases between them. CDR3 sequence: CAISESGPRNTGELFF. CDR3 nucleotides: TGTGCCATCAGTGAGTCGGGGCCGCGGAACACCGGGGAGCTGTTTTTT.

The J gene is TRBJ1-5, the V gene TRBV7-9; D call uncertain. Looked up from germline, CDR1 is SEHNR and CDR2 is FQNEAQ (reference sequence). The V and J ends lost 5 bases and 1 base respectively, with 15 bases between them. This CDR3 is built from 16 residues. CDR3 amino acids: CASSKGRFGSNQPQHF. The CDR3 nucleotides are TGTGCCAGCAGCAAAGGGAGATTCGGGAGCAATCAGCCCCAGCATTTT. Complete variable domain (other parts from reference TRBV7-9 and TRBJ1-5): DTGVSQNPRHKITKRGQNVTFRCDPISEHNRLYWYRQTLGQGPEFLTYFQNEAQLEKSRLLSDRFSAERPKGSFSTLEIQRTEQGDSAMYLCASSKGRFGSNQPQHFGDGTRLSIL.

This sequence joins TRBV29-1 and TRBJ2-7; D uncertain. Per the germline V gene, CDR1 is SQVTM and CDR2 is ANQGSEA. The V gene lost 5 bases and the J gene lost 6 bases, with 8 bases spanning the gap. This CDR3 has 10 residues. CDR3: CSVTSGEQYF. CDR3 nucleotides: TGCAGCGTTACCAGTGGCGAGCAGTACTTC.

The rearrangement uses TRBV7-2 and TRBJ1-2; tentatively, D is TRBD1 (6 bases). The CDR3 is 15 residues long. V was cut by 4 bases and J by 2 bases, with 14 bases left in between. CDR1 is SGHTA, CDR2 FQGNSA, per germline. CDR3 loop: CASSWEGTPNYGYTF. CDR3 nucleotides: TGTGCCAGCAGCTGGGAAGGGACACCGAACTATGGCTACACCTTC.

The genes are TRBV5-6 and TRBJ1-1; 9 bases agree with TRBD1. The germline CDR1 and CDR2 sequences are SGHDT and YYEEEE. Trimming took 0 bases from V and 11 from J; bases not matched to a gene: 11. The CDR3 length is 15 residues. CDR3 region: CASSLDAGQGIGAFF. The DNA of the CDR3 is TGTGCCAGCAGCTTGGACGCTGGACAGGGGATCGGTGCTTTCTTT.

The chain employs TRBV5-1 and TRBJ1-4; D remains unclear. Deletions cut 2 bases from V and 4 bases from J, with 9 bases between. The CDR3 is 14 residues long. Germline V lookup: CDR1 SGHRS, CDR2 YFSETQ. CDR3 sequence reads: CASSFAGINEKLFF. DNA of the CDR3: TGCGCCAGCAGCTTTGCAGGCATTAATGAAAAACTGTTTTTT.

The V call is TRBV5-1, the J call TRBJ2-2; D perhaps matches TRBD1 (6 bases). The length of the CDR3 is 12 residues. Germline V gives CDR1 SGHRS, CDR2 YFSETQ. V was clipped by 5 bases and J by 9 bases, with 11 bases between them. The CDR3 is CASSGWDRELFF. The DNA for the CDR3 is TGCGCCAGCAGTGGTTGGGACAGGGAGCTGTTTTTT.

Only a few counts were recorded for this clone. The CDR3 DNA follows: TGTGCCAGCAGACCACAGGGGTATAGCAATCAGCCCCAGCATTTT. Amino acids: CASRPQGYSNQPQHF. The J gene is TRBJ1-5, the V gene TRBV27, with TRBD1 matching 7 bases. Germline V gene data show CDR1 as MNHEY and CDR2 as SMNVEV (reference sequence). The V and J ends lost 6 bases and 0 bases, in that order; junction bases with no gene match: 5. The CDR3 extends over 15 amino acids.

V and J are TRBV29-1 and TRBJ2-4, with D tentatively TRBD1 (5 bases). Germline assignment: CDR1 SQVTM and CDR2 ANQGSEA. The V gene lost 5 bases and the J gene lost 8 bases, with 19 bases spanning the gap. The CDR3 has 14 amino acids. The CDR3 DNA follows: TGCAGCGTTATCACAAGGGGCTTGGTGGACATTCAGTACTTC. Its translation: CSVITRGLVDIQYF. Full variable domain (remainder filled in from reference TRBV29-1 and TRBJ2-4): SAVISQKPSRDICQRGTSLTIQCQVDSQVTMMFWYRQQPGQSLTLIATANQGSEATYESGFVIDKFPISRPNLTFSTLTVSNMSPEDSSIYLCSVITRGLVDIQYFGAGTRLSVL.